Listed below are T cell receptor beta chains from one sample, sequenced in a study of shared clonotypes between healthy human individuals. The method was immunoSEQ multiplex PCR; TCRdb's version includes in-frame clones alone and lacks a portion of them. The sample comprises roughly 500,000 clones, almost 80% of which are singletons, and approximately 12% rests with the top ten. The specimen was PBMCs. The source is a woman between 40 and 50 years old in good health. Some clones in this sample may be carry-over from other donors' samples. Both conserved end residues are part of each CDR3. A D gene is named only where the DNA matches it firmly. The size entry is marked missing in some rows and otherwise reads once, few, many or a size class.

len	d_gene	abundance	j_gene	v_gene	CDR3aa	CDR3nt
14	TRBD1	.	TRBJ2-2	TRBV5-1	CASSKGAGTGELFF	TGCGCCAGCAGCAAGGGGGCTGGCACCGGGGAGCTGTTTTTT
14	.	.	TRBJ2-2	TRBV28	CASSREGRSGELFF	TGTGCCAGCAGCCGAGAAGGGCGGTCCGGGGAGCTGTTTTTT
14	TRBD2	once	TRBJ2-3	TRBV2	CASGRDLSTDTQYF	TGTGCCAGCGGGAGGGATTTGAGCACAGATACGCAGTATTTT
15	.	once	TRBJ2-1	TRBV6-6	CASSYPRGSYNEQFF	TGTGCCAGCAGTTACCCACGGGGTTCCTACAATGAGCAGTTCTTC
15	TRBD2	.	TRBJ2-7	TRBV7-3	CASSLGGGSFGEQYF	TGTGCCAGCAGCTTAGGCGGGGGATCGTTCGGCGAGCAGTACTTC
15	.	.	TRBJ2-2	TRBV5-1	CASSFGTSNTGELFF	TGCGCCAGCAGCTTCGGGACAAGCAACACCGGGGAGCTGTTTTTT
12	.	once	TRBJ2-1	TRBV29-1	CSVGSQGYEQFF	TGCAGCGTTGGGTCGCAGGGCTATGAGCAGTTCTTC
15	.	once	TRBJ2-7	TRBV5-1	CASARSGTDAYEQYF	TGCGCCAGCGCGAGGTCCGGGACTGATGCCTACGAGCAGTACTTC
14	TRBD1	once	TRBJ1-2	TRBV11-1	CASSLATGERGYTF	TGTGCCAGCAGCTTGGCCACAGGGGAGCGTGGCTACACCTTC
14	.	few	TRBJ1-2	TRBV30	CAWSVGLRGSGYTF	TGTGCCTGGAGTGTTGGGTTACGGGGAAGTGGCTACACCTTC
15	.	.	TRBJ2-6	TRBV19	CASSPPGTGANVLTF	TGTGCCAGTAGTCCACCAGGGACGGGGGCCAACGTCCTGACTTTC
14	TRBD2	few	TRBJ2-1	TRBV5-1	CASSSGLAANEQFF	TGCGCCAGCAGCTCGGGACTAGCGGCGAATGAGCAGTTCTTC
14	TRBD1	.	TRBJ1-2	TRBV5-1	CASSLDRGSRGYTF	TGCGCCAGCAGCTTGGACAGGGGTAGTCGGGGCTACACCTTC
15	.	.	TRBJ2-2	TRBV11-1	CASRNTGLLAGELFF	TGTGCCAGCAGGAACACAGGGTTATTGGCCGGGGAGCTGTTTTTT
14	TRBD1	.	TRBJ1-5	TRBV5-5	CASSLSAGGQPQHF	TGTGCCAGCAGCTTATCCGCAGGGGGCCAGCCCCAGCATTTT
17	TRBD1	.	TRBJ2-7	TRBV18	CASSPPIDRGRWYEQYF	TGTGCCAGCTCACCACCCATCGACAGGGGGCGTTGGTACGAGCAGTACTTC
15	.	few	TRBJ1-1	TRBV4-1	CASSQDSGRRPEAFF	TGCGCCAGCAGCCAAGATAGCGGCAGGCGGCCTGAAGCTTTCTTT
14	.	.	TRBJ1-3	TRBV6-1	CASSESEGRDTIYF	TGTGCCAGCAGTGAATCCGAGGGAAGAGACACCATATATTTT
11	.	.	TRBJ2-7	TRBV20-1	CSVGSSYEQYF	TGCAGTGTAGGCAGCTCCTACGAGCAGTACTTC
16	.	.	TRBJ1-3	TRBV5-1	CASSFSGTVLGNTIYF	TGCGCCAGCAGCTTTTCCGGGACCGTGCTCGGAAACACCATATATTTT
15	TRBD2	.	TRBJ2-5	TRBV5-1	CASSLGTSERETQYF	TGCGCCAGCAGCTTGGGGACTAGCGAAAGGGAGACCCAGTACTTC
16	TRBD1	.	TRBJ1-1	TRBV7-9	CASSPRDRVIGTEAFF	TGTGCCAGCAGCCCACGGGACAGGGTAATTGGAACTGAAGCTTTCTTT
13	.	.	TRBJ2-5	TRBV10-2	CASSGYYQETQYF	TGCGCCAGCAGCGGTTACTACCAAGAGACCCAGTACTTC
15	TRBD1	.	TRBJ2-4	TRBV5-6	CASSLGQGAKNIQYF	TGTGCCAGCAGCTTGGGACAGGGAGCCAAAAACATTCAGTACTTC
12	.	.	TRBJ1-2	TRBV10-3	CAISGQTYGYTF	TGTGCCATCAGCGGACAGACTTATGGCTACACCTTC
13	.	once	TRBJ2-2	TRBV9	CAPKRVNTGELFF	TGTGCACCCAAGCGGGTTAACACCGGGGAGCTGTTTTTT
16	TRBD1	.	TRBJ2-7	TRBV5-5	CASSSYRGSPSHEQYF	TGTGCCAGCAGCAGCTACAGGGGTTCCCCTTCCCACGAGCAGTACTTC
15	TRBD1	many	TRBJ2-5	TRBV5-1	CASSSLQGAQETQYF	TGCGCCAGCAGCTCCCTTCAGGGGGCCCAAGAGACCCAGTACTTC
15	.	.	TRBJ1-1	TRBV5-1	CASSPREGDGTEAFF	TGCGCCAGCAGCCCCCGAGAAGGGGATGGAACTGAAGCTTTCTTT
16	.	.	TRBJ1-2	TRBV5-1	CASSVGRQEEGYGYTF	TGCGCCAGCAGTGTAGGGCGACAGGAAGAAGGCTATGGCTACACCTTC
14	.	.	TRBJ1-2	TRBV15	CATSRVDRSYGYTF	TGTGCCACCAGCAGAGTCGACAGGAGCTATGGCTACACCTTC
12	.	.	TRBJ1-2	TRBV2	CASGMSGVGYTF	TGTGCCAGCGGAATGTCAGGGGTTGGCTACACCTTC
12	.	many	TRBJ1-1	TRBV5-4	CASSLDNTEAFF	TGTGCCAGCAGCTTGGACAACACTGAAGCTTTCTTT
14	.	.	TRBJ2-5	TRBV19	CASSIVGSQETQYF	TGTGCCAGTAGTATCGTAGGGAGCCAAGAGACCCAGTACTTC
14	TRBD2	.	TRBJ2-7	TRBV28	CASTLSGAGGEQYF	TGTGCCAGCACCCTTAGCGGGGCGGGTGGAGAGCAGTACTTC
13	TRBD2	.	TRBJ2-1	TRBV29-1	CSVGTSGYNEQFF	TGCAGCGTTGGAACTAGCGGATACAATGAGCAGTTCTTC
13	TRBD1	few	TRBJ2-7	TRBV6-1	CASSWTGLIEQYF	TGTGCCAGCAGTTGGACAGGGTTGATCGAGCAGTACTTC
18	TRBD2	.	TRBJ2-3	TRBV12-5	CASGLVGDSGRVRDTQYF	TGTGCTAGTGGTTTGGTAGGCGATAGCGGGAGGGTGAGAGATACGCAGTATTTT
14	TRBD1	.	TRBJ1-4	TRBV27	CASSHGTGILKLFF	TGTGCCAGCAGTCACGGGACAGGGATTTTAAAACTGTTTTTT
14	TRBD1	.	TRBJ1-1	TRBV30	CAWNPGTGATEAFF	TGTGCCTGGAACCCCGGGACAGGGGCCACTGAAGCTTTCTTT
13	.	.	TRBJ2-2	TRBV7-9	CASSLENTGELFF	TGTGCCAGCAGCTTAGAGAACACCGGGGAGCTGTTTTTT
17	TRBD2	.	TRBJ2-5	TRBV29-1	CSVEPPTPGLAGETQYF	TGCAGCGTTGAACCGCCGACCCCCGGACTAGCGGGAGAGACCCAGTACTTC
15	TRBD1	.	TRBJ1-1	TRBV27	CASSSPTRGTPEAFF	TGTGCCAGCAGTTCCCCTACCAGGGGGACGCCTGAAGCTTTCTTT
16	TRBD1	once	TRBJ1-5	TRBV7-2	CASSLVGGTGNQPQHF	TGTGCCAGCAGCTTAGTGGGGGGGACAGGGAATCAGCCCCAGCATTTT
12	.	.	TRBJ2-5	TRBV2	CASSPRSETQYF	TGTGCCAGCAGTCCCCGTAGTGAGACCCAGTACTTC
12	TRBD1	.	TRBJ2-5	TRBV2	CATSRGRETQYF	TGTGCCACATCCAGGGGGCGAGAGACCCAGTACTTC
16	TRBD2	.	TRBJ2-5	TRBV7-6	CASSSRGTSGRETQYF	TGTGCCAGCAGCTCCCGTGGGACTAGCGGGAGAGAGACCCAGTACTTC
15	.	once	TRBJ1-2	TRBV27	CASSPRSGTNYGYTF	TGTGCCAGCAGTCCCCGCTCCGGGACTAACTATGGCTACACCTTC
12	.	.	TRBJ2-3	TRBV4-2	CASSHSTDTQYF	TGTGCCAGCAGCCACTCCACAGATACGCAGTATTTT
13	.	.	TRBJ2-7	TRBV27	CASSYASSYEQYF	TGTGCCAGCAGTTACGCGAGCTCCTACGAGCAGTACTTC
12	.	.	TRBJ2-2	TRBV28	CASSFETGELFF	TGTGCCAGCAGTTTTGAGACCGGGGAGCTGTTTTTT
14	.	.	TRBJ2-5	TRBV18	CASSPGQQQETQYF	TGTGCCAGCTCACCCGGACAGCAACAAGAGACCCAGTACTTC
15	TRBD2	.	TRBJ2-5	TRBV27	CASSLGTSGKETQYF	TGTGCCAGCAGTTTAGGGACTAGCGGGAAAGAGACCCAGTACTTC
15	TRBD1	.	TRBJ1-2	TRBV27	CASSPSQGSGYGYTF	TGTGCCAGCAGTCCCTCACAGGGGTCGGGCTATGGCTACACCTTC
16	TRBD2	.	TRBJ2-7	TRBV18	CASSPPSGRSSYEQYF	TGTGCCAGCTCACCACCGAGCGGGAGGAGCTCCTACGAGCAGTACTTC
16	.	once	TRBJ2-2	TRBV5-1	CASTSPGTGNTGELFF	TGCGCCAGCACCTCCCCCGGGACCGGCAACACCGGGGAGCTGTTTTTT
16	.	.	TRBJ2-1	TRBV7-6	CASNSPLGLIRGEQFF	TGTGCCAGCAACTCACCTCTTGGACTTATTCGAGGTGAGCAGTTCTTC